A selection of T cell receptor beta chains follows, all from one sample in a study of T cells in localized non-small cell lung cancer. Clones were sequenced by immunoSEQ multiplex PCR, and TCRdb holds only the in-frame ones, with some missing. The repertoire holds over 25,000 clones, with less than 95% as singletons. This sample comprised peripheral blood, obtained before any cancer treatment. These TCRs come from a woman between 35 and 75 years old with stage I lung adenocarcinoma. Both conserved end residues are trimmed from each CDR3.

v_gene	CDR3aa
TRBV19	ASSNRLANTADTQY
TRBV11-3	ASSPGGGGRGARGTDTQY
TRBV4-3	ASSPPGPDNSPLH
TRBV7-2	ASSLRLAVSTDTQY
TRBV7-2	ASSPLVSMNTEAF
TRBV9	ASSARVSGDEQY
TRBV4-2	ASSPIQGDYGYT
TRBV29-1	SVATGSNYGYT
TRBV30	AWSVFPADTGELF
TRBV27	ASSSGSTGGGWRTQY
TRBV4-2	ASSQWRRGGTDTQY
TRBV5-6	ASSSMTGSPYNEQF
TRBV11-3	ASSLSLAVQETQY
TRBV6-5	ASSYSTETREKLF
TRBV4-3	ASSQDQNRGRIQPQH
TRBV30	AWTRGSPTEAF
TRBV7-8	ASSRGRAGQETQY
TRBV7-2	ASKGISGANVLT
TRBV7-2	ASSIGLSPGETQY
TRBV21-1	ASSLTTPPTGDRNIQY
TRBV7-9	ASSPEAGNQPQH
TRBV19	ASSIRDRVKFGYT
TRBV7-7	ASSQDRGGQTQY
TRBV6-1	ASSEWGGNQPQH
TRBV7-2	ASSVTGVYGYT
TRBV5-1	ASSSGGGDGGLNEKLF
TRBV27	ASYPGHSGNTIY
TRBV10-1	ASSETGRQTNYGYT
TRBV11-3	ASSLRSGAGNTIY
TRBV5-4	ASSFTRGRLPNTEAF
TRBV7-9	ASSSNFDRAEAF
TRBV19	ASSPAGTVSGANVLT
TRBV6-6	ASSYGQGRGYT
TRBV28	ASSTGNEKLF
TRBV6-1	ASSEELSTEAF
TRBV6-5	ASSGAGGSNEAF
TRBV7-2	ASSQPGLAGEQF
TRBV5-6	ASSSRPVNEKLF
TRBV7-2	ASSLASGEQY
TRBV5-4	ASSPIGTRSYEQY
TRBV4-3	ASSQGGTQY
TRBV20-1	SVGQSKTT
TRBV6-1	ASSPKGLPNEKLF
TRBV28	ATSIQRPQY
TRBV7-9	ASSLTGSSTEAF
TRBV9	ASSVALDVGGGNNEQF
TRBV7-9	ASSYSGGHRSGANVLT
TRBV6-4	ASQRLAGGPINEQF
TRBV7-6	ASSSVAGYANEQF
TRBV19	ASSIDRGNEQF
TRBV5-8	ASSLAAAMPTDTQY
TRBV18	ASSRGGKEPQH